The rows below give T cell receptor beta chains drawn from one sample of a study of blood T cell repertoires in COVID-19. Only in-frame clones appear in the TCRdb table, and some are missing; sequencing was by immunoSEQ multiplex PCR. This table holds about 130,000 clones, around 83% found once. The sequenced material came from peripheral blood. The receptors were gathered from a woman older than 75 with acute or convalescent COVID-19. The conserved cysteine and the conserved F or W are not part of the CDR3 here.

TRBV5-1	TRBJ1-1	ASSGGGGGSRTEAF
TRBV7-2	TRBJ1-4	ASSLDSHEKLF
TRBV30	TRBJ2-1	AWSFLEGAGQF
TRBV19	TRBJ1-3	ASSIDGQAGNTIY
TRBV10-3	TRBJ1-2	AISESTGGRLYGYT
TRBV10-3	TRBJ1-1	ATSQGINTEAF
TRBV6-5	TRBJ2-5	ASSNRGIGTQY
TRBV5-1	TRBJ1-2	ASSEGTANYGYT
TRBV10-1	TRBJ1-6	ASSDLTGTDSPLH
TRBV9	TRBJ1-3	ASSAGQTSGNTIY
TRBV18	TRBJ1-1	ASSPATGNTEAF
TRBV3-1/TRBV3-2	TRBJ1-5	ASSQARDQPQH
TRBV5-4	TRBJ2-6	ASSADRAGANVLT
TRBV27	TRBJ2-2	ASSLRGTAAGELF
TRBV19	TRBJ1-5	ASSVRDTNQPQH
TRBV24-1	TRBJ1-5	ATSDSRTGLGSNQPQH
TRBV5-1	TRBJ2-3	ASSDPRAGTQY
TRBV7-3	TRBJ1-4	ASSLTERGQGAFDEKLF
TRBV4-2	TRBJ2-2	ASSHLPGQGNANTGELF
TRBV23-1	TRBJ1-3	ASSQRDGNTIY
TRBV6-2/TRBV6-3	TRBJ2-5	ASSPDRSSQY
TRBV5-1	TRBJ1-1	ASSSQGKNTEAF
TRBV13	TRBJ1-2	ASSSGTGYFDYGYT
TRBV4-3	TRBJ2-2	ASSQDYLAGDTGELF
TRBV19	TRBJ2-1	ASSIWDRYNEQF
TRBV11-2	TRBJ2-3	ASTQLAGDTDTQY
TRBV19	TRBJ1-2	ASRLGDYGYT
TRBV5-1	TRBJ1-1	ASSYSPDRDGEAF
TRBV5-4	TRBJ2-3	ASSLVGRGNTDTQY
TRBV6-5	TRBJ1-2	ASSPYLQGADGYT
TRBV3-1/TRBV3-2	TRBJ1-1	ASSLDRGGRGNTEAF
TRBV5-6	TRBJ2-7	ASSRSGDQY
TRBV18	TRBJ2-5	ASSLLAGATKETQY
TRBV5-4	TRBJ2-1	ASSLGTGLAYNEQF
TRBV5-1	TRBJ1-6	ASKLEANNSPLH
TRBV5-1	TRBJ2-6	ASSATGGTGANVLT
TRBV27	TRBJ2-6	ASSSRPGGSGANVLT
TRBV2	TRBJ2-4	ASREGAQKNIQY
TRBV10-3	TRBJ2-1	AISGRGGQSYNEQF